This TCR beta chain was retrieved from a study of radiation and T cells in renal cell carcinoma. Described time point: blood 4 weeks post-SBRT, at nephrectomy. Treatment noted: 15 Gy SBRT to primary tumor, nephrectomy 4 weeks later. Clones were sequenced by immunoSEQ multiplex PCR, and TCRdb holds only the in-frame ones, with some missing. The repertoire holds about 170,000 clones, with roughly 90% as singletons. The origin of this receptor is a woman aged 50 to 60 with renal cell carcinoma. The sample here was blood, taken from a patient whose treatment included radiotherapy and nephrectomy.

The CDR3 region is CASSETPRTEAFF. In DNA form, the CDR3 reads TGTGCCAGCAGTGAGACCCCTCGAACTGAAGCTTTCTTT. The V gene is TRBV2, the J gene TRBJ1-1; D is unclear. This CDR3 is 13 amino acids long. In germline, CDR1 is SNHLY, CDR2 FYNNEI. V was clipped by 3 bases and J by 5 bases, with 10 bases between them.